The 21 T cell receptor beta chains listed next were all sequenced from one sample in a study of early T cells in non-severe SARS-CoV-2 infection. TCRdb independently ran MiXCR on the 5' RACE reads; one entry per CDR3 protein. The data contain over 50,000 distinct CDR3 sequences, 9.5% to 14% of them singletons. Sequencing was done on a sample of whole blood. The receptor source for this set is an adult who was a healthcare worker with PCR-confirmed SARS-CoV-2 infection or an uninfected control (not recorded which).

V usage is TRBV29-1 and J usage is TRBJ2-2; D gene unclear. CDR1 SQVTM and CDR2 ANQGSEA come from the germline V gene. This CDR3 comprises 14 residues. Trimming cost V 4 bases and J 4 bases, with 13 bases left between them. The CDR3 loop is CSVVWQRGTGELFF. In DNA, the CDR3 is TGCAGCGTTGTGTGGCAGCGCGGCACCGGGGAGCTGTTTTTT.

This clonotype was seen at least ten times. The rearrangement joins TRBV5-8 to TRBJ2-6; D ambiguous. Germline CDR1 reads SGHTS; CDR2 reads YDEGEE. V was clipped by 0 bases and J by 4 bases, with 8 bases between them. The CDR3 runs 15 residues. The CDR3 DNA is TGTGCCAGCAGCTTGGGTAGCTCCGGGGCCAACGTCCTGACTTTC. Translating it yields CASSLGSSGANVLTF.

This clonotype was counted many times. The genes are TRBV12-3 or TRBV12-4 and TRBJ2-5, with unresolved D. The CDR3 length is 12 residues. Trimming pared 7 bases from V and 5 bases from J, leaving 11 bases between. The CDR3 DNA reads as TGTGCCAGCACCACCCGGACGGAGACCCAGTACTTC. Protein sequence: CASTTRTETQYF.

This clonotype was detected ten times or more. The chain links TRBV6-5 to TRBJ1-1; D is perhaps TRBD1 (5 bases). This CDR3 spans 12 amino acids. Trimming left V 2 bases short and J 13 bases short, with 14 bases between. From germline, CDR1 is MNHEY and CDR2 SVGAGI. As DNA, the CDR3 is TGTGCCAGCAGTTACCTTCAGGGTTCAGTTTTCTTT. This translates into CASSYLQGSVFF.

About this clonotype itself: A read error may explain this, as a much larger clone is one base away. The chain joins TRBV7-9 to TRBJ2-3; unclear D gene. Germline assignment: CDR1 SEHNR and CDR2 FQNEAQ (reference sequence). V was clipped by 0 bases and J by 4 bases, with 2 bases between them. CDR3 length: 12 amino acids. The CDR3 loop reads CASSLAADTQYF. The CDR3 DNA follows: TGTGCCAGCAGCTTAGCGGCAGATACGCAGTATTTT.

This clonotype has a handful of counts. The CDR3 loop is CATSDLPGANGYTF. CDR3 nucleotides: TGTGCCACCAGTGATCTCCCGGGGGCGAATGGCTACACCTTC. The J gene is TRBJ1-2, the V gene TRBV24-1; maybe TRBD1 (6 bases). Germline values: CDR1 KGHDR, CDR2 SFDVKD. The CDR3 length is 14 residues. The V and J ends lost 3 bases and 6 bases respectively, with 13 bases between them.

This clonotype showed up many times. The V and J genes are TRBV11-2 and TRBJ1-2; maybe TRBD1 (6 bases). Trimming removed 1 base at V and 4 bases at J, with 13 bases between. The CDR3 sequence is 15 residues long. Germline-derived CDR1 and CDR2 are SGHAT and FQNNGV. This CDR3 is CASSLAPDRTYGYTF. CDR3 DNA: TGTGCCAGCAGCTTAGCCCCCGACAGGACCTATGGCTACACCTTC.

The sample holds many counts of this clonotype. V is TRBV2 and J is TRBJ1-1, with no clear D. Germline CDR1 and CDR2: SNHLY and FYNNEI. V lost 6 bases and J 3 bases, leaving 8 bases between the germline ends. The CDR3 extends over 12 amino acids. The chain's CDR3 is CASREYDTEAFF. The CDR3 region has the DNA TGTGCCAGCAGGGAATACGACACTGAAGCTTTCTTT. The entire variable domain, with the rest obtained from reference TRBV2 and TRBJ1-1, is as follows: EPEVTQTPSHQVTQMGQEVILRCVPISNHLYFYWYRQILGQKVEFLVSFYNNEISEKSEIFDDQFSVERPDGSNFTLKIRSTKLEDSAMYFCASREYDTEAFFGQGTRLTVV.

This clonotype was seen at least ten times. The chain recombines TRBV2 with TRBJ2-1, with 12 bases fitting TRBD2. Germline loops: CDR1 SNHLY, CDR2 FYNNEI. The CDR3 totals 15 residues. The trim removed 6 bases at V and 4 bases at J, leaving 4 bases unmatched. CDR3 nucleotides: TGTGCCAGCAGGAGGACTAGCGGGGCGTACAATGAGCAGTTCTTC. This encodes CASRRTSGAYNEQFF. Full variable domain (remainder filled in from reference TRBV2 and TRBJ2-1): EPEVTQTPSHQVTQMGQEVILRCVPISNHLYFYWYRQILGQKVEFLVSFYNNEISEKSEIFDDQFSVERPDGSNFTLKIRSTKLEDSAMYFCASRRTSGAYNEQFFGPGTRLTVL.

In this sample, this clonotype turned up many times. The rearrangement joins TRBV9 to TRBJ2-7, with no clear D. Germline CDR1 SGDLS, CDR2 YYNGEE. Trimming stripped 4 bases from V and 4 bases from J, with 6 bases between. The CDR3 contains 11 residues. CDR3 sequence: CASSNLYEQYF. CDR3 in DNA: TGTGCCAGCAGCAACTTATACGAGCAGTACTTC.

The chain combines TRBV29-1 with TRBJ2-1, with 9 bases matching TRBD1. V lost 7 bases, J lost 10 bases, and 14 bases stayed unmatched. Germline V gene data show CDR1 as SQVTM and CDR2 as ANQGSEA. The CDR3 covers 14 residues. The CDR3 reads CSAPVGQGLREQFF. The CDR3 DNA follows: TGCAGCGCTCCGGTGGGACAGGGACTTCGCGAGCAGTTCTTC.

The chain combines TRBV4-3 with TRBJ2-2, with 7 bases lining up with TRBD2. The CDR3 runs 16 residues. After removal of 4 bases from V and 7 bases from J, the junction contained 12 bases not matched to a gene. The V gene's germline CDR1 is LGHNA and CDR2 YSLEER. The CDR3 sequence: CASSLGRATGVGELFF. In nucleotides, the CDR3 is TGCGCCAGCAGCCTGGGGAGGGCCACGGGCGTCGGGGAGCTGTTTTTT.

The chain joins TRBV11-2 to TRBJ2-3; D is unresolved. CDR1 SGHAT and CDR2 FQNNGV come from the germline V gene. This CDR3 comprises 13 residues. The V end was cut by 0 bases, the J end by 8 bases, with 9 bases between. The CDR3 region is CASSLDRAGTQYF. The CDR3 DNA reads TGTGCCAGCAGCTTAGATAGGGCTGGTACGCAGTATTTT. Full variable domain (rest looked up from reference TRBV11-2 and TRBJ2-3): EAGVAQSPRYKIIEKRQSVAFWCNPISGHATLYWYQQILGQGPKLLIQFQNNGVVDDSQLPKDRFSAERLKGVDSTLKIQPAKLEDSAVYLCASSLDRAGTQYFGPGTRLTVL.

This clonotype was recorded at least ten times. The V and J genes are TRBV5-6 and TRBJ2-1, with 9 bases matching TRBD1. Germline assignment: CDR1 SGHDT and CDR2 YYEEEE. V lost 3 bases to trimming and J lost 6 bases; unmatched junction nucleotides: 7. The CDR3 is 15 amino acids. CDR3 DNA sequence: TGTGCCAGCAGCTACGAGACAGGGGGATCCAATGAGCAGTTCTTC. Protein sequence: CASSYETGGSNEQFF. The variable domain in full, with the rest retrieved from reference TRBV5-6 and TRBJ2-1, is DAGVTQSPTHLIKTRGQQVTLRCSPKSGHDTVSWYQQALGQGPQFIFQYYEEEERQRGNFPDRFSGHQFPNYSSELNVNALLLGDSALYLCASSYETGGSNEQFFGPGTRLTVL.

This clonotype was seen more than once but under ten times. The V call is TRBV9, the J call TRBJ2-3; D is undetermined. V dropped 0 bases and J dropped 6 bases, with 11 bases sitting between them. CDR1 and CDR2 from the germline V gene are SGDLS and YYNGEE. CDR3 length: 14 residues. For the CDR3, the DNA is TGTGCCAGCAGCGTAGCATCTCTACCGGATACGCAGTATTTT. Its translation: CASSVASLPDTQYF.

This clonotype was detected a few times. The chain is built from TRBV5-1 and TRBJ2-3; D is perhaps TRBD2 (5 bases). This CDR3 has 18 residues. Germline CDR1 and CDR2: SGHRS and YFSETQ. The V gene lost 3 bases and the J gene lost 3 bases, with 23 bases spanning the gap. CDR3 residues: CASSSRTSGPGDTDTQYF. As DNA, the CDR3 is TGCGCCAGCAGCTCCAGAACCAGCGGTCCCGGCGATACAGATACGCAGTATTTT.

As concerns this clonotype: A much more abundant neighbour one base away suggests this may be a read error. This chain links TRBV9 with TRBJ2-1, with TRBD2 matching 12 bases. Looked up from germline, CDR1 is SGDLS and CDR2 is YYNGEE. The CDR3 spans 16 residues. The V segment lost 3 bases and the J segment 12 bases; nucleotides outside the gene matches: 13. The DNA for the CDR3 is TGTGCCAGCAGCGCCACCCTAGCGGGGGGGTTTTCTGGGCAGTTCTTC. Amino acid sequence: CASSATLAGGFSGQFF.

This clonotype was picked up many times. This chain joins TRBV20-1 and TRBJ2-3; 7 positions agree with TRBD1. Germline V gene sequence: CDR1 DFQATT, CDR2 SNEGSKA (reference sequence). The length of the CDR3 is 15 residues. The ends lost 4 bases at V and 4 bases at J; junction bases unmatched: 11. CDR3 region: CSATEDRLEPDTQYF. The CDR3 coding sequence is TGCAGTGCTACCGAGGACAGGTTAGAGCCAGATACGCAGTATTTT.

The sample holds many counts of this clonotype. The chain employs TRBV2 and TRBJ2-3; D is possibly TRBD2 (5 bases). Trimming cost V 2 bases and J 8 bases, with 14 bases left between them. The CDR3 is 14 residues long. Germline CDR1 is SNHLY and CDR2 is FYNNEI. The CDR3 here is CASSESLAGGTQYF. The CDR3 coding sequence is TGTGCCAGCAGTGAAAGTCTAGCCGGTGGTACGCAGTATTTT.

This clonotype was observed many times. The V gene is TRBV7-2, the J gene TRBJ2-7; 11 positions agree with TRBD2. Losses at the gene ends were 6 bases for V and 4 bases for J; bases not matched to a gene: 8. CDR1 is SGHTA and CDR2 is FQGNSA in the germline V gene. CDR3 length: 15 residues. The CDR3 DNA reads TGTGCCAGCAGTTTGAGACGGACTAGCGGGTACGAGCAGTACTTC. Translated: CASSLRRTSGYEQYF.

This clonotype was observed many times. The chain is built from TRBV12-3 or TRBV12-4 and TRBJ2-7; D call uncertain. CDR3 length: 14 residues. V lost 1 base, J lost 0 bases, and 7 bases lay in between. The CDR3 DNA follows: TGTGCCAGCAGTTTAGGGCAGAACTCCTACGAGCAGTACTTC. As protein: CASSLGQNSYEQYF.